This T cell receptor (beta chain) is from a study of beta chain features in type 1 diabetes. Study-wide findings and caveats: Cells expressing TCR highly could be over-represented by cDNA sequencing. Moderate yet significant TCRB CDR3 shortening was seen in Type 1 diabetes patients in all four CD4+ subsets.

As every portion of the isolated RNA was reverse transcribed, the sequencing read expressed TCRB transcripts. Assay: immunoSEQ multiplex PCR; the TCRdb copy retains only in-frame clones and omits some. This repertoire shows approximately 30,000 clones, less than 70% found once; its top ten account for roughly 2.4%. About this clone: Its antigen is still unknown.

Sequenced: Tregs from blood. The clonotype was recovered from a woman aged 25 to 39 with type 1 diabetes.

The DNA for the CDR3 is TGTGCCAGCAGCTTAAACCCACTAGGGATAAACACTGAAGCTTTCTTT. It yields the protein CASSLNPLGINTEAFF. The gene calls are TRBV7-8 and TRBJ1-1; D gene ambiguous. Trimming stripped 2 bases from V and 2 bases from J, with 15 bases between. The CDR3 is 16 amino acids. CDR1 and CDR2 (germline): SGHVS, FQNEAQ. The variable domain in full, completed from reference TRBV7-8 and TRBJ1-1, reads GAGVSQSPRYKVAKRGQDVALRCDPISGHVSLFWYQQALGQGPEFLTYFQNEAQLDKSGLPSDRFFAERPEGSVSTLKIQRTQQEDSAVYLCASSLNPLGINTEAFFGQGTRLTVV.